This paragraph covers one TCR beta chain sequence. The sample belongs to a study of blood T cell repertoires in COVID-19. Study at large: Whether acute or convalescent, the COVID-19 samples came from the United States, Italy and Spain.

Authors' processing steps: Cell counts per sample came from amplifying reference gene primers. The assay was immunoSEQ multiplex PCR, and TCRdb's table has in-frame clones only and misses some. V, J and clone size are those of that table, while D and trimming were read from the DNA. The data contain tens of thousands of clones, 65% to 90% of them singletons. The sample comprised peripheral blood. This clonotype was obtained from a man aged 45 to 65 with active COVID-19.

The CDR3 DNA reads as TGTGCCAGCAGCTCTATAAGGGGGAATGAGCAGTTCTTC. Amino acid sequence: CASSSIRGNEQFF. This sequence joins TRBV11-2 and TRBJ2-1, with a tentative D call TRBD1 (6 bases). The CDR3 length is 13 residues. V shed 4 bases and J shed 7 bases, with 11 bases lying between them. Germline values: CDR1 SGHAT, CDR2 FQNNGV. Full variable domain (outside the CDR3, taken from reference TRBV11-2 and TRBJ2-1): EAGVAQSPRYKIIEKRQSVAFWCNPISGHATLYWYQQILGQGPKLLIQFQNNGVVDDSQLPKDRFSAERLKGVDSTLKIQPAKLEDSAVYLCASSSIRGNEQFFGPGTRLTVL.